This TCR beta chain is drawn from a study of blood T cells in healthy people across ages. This clonotype showed up just once. Researchers report isolating at least 6 million PBMCs per sample. Each sample yielded at least 6 micrograms of PBMC total RNA. Primed by a sample-barcoded 5' primer and a J-beta primer mix, a second PCR proceeded for 7 to 11 cycles. Each of the cDNA molecules was tagged by a template-switch adaptor with 12 random nucleotides. In TCRdb, the 5' RACE reads were re-called with MiXCR into one record per CDR3 protein. The sample carries 1.5 million or so distinct CDR3 sequences, roughly 45% recorded once. The CDR3 spans 14 residues.

The chain couples TRBV12-3 or TRBV12-4 to TRBJ2-1; D ambiguous. Near its end, the DNA agrees better with TRBJ2-7, so the J call may be wrong. The sequenced sample was blood. The source is a woman under 30 in good health. The DNA for the CDR3 is TGTGCCAGCAGTACAATGGGGTCCTACAATGAGCAGTACTTC. Its translation is CASSTMGSYNEQYF.